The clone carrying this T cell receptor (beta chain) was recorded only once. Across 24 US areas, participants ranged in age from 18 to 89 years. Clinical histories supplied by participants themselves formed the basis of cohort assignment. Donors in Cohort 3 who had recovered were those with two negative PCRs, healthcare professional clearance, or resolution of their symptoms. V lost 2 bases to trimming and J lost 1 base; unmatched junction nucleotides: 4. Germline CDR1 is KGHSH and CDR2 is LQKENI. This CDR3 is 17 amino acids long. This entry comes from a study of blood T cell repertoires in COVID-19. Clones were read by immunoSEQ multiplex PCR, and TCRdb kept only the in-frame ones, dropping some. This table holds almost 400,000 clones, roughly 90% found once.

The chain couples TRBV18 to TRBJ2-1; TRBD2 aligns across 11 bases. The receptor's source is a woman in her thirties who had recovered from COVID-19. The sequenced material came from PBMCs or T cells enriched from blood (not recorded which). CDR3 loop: CASSPLAGGPSYNEQFF. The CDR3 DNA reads TGTGCCAGCTCACCATTAGCGGGAGGGCCGTCCTACAATGAGCAGTTCTTC.